This T cell receptor (beta chain) comes out of a study of blood T cell repertoires in COVID-19. The CDR3 totals 11 residues. Germline CDR1 reads GTSNPN; CDR2 reads SVGIG (reference sequence). J lost 1 base, V lost 8 bases, and 1 base had no gene match. Sequencing was performed with immunoSEQ multiplex PCR; in TCRdb, only in-frame clones are kept and a portion is missing. Of a few hundred thousand clones in the sample, approximately 90% were seen once. The V gene is TRBV30, the J gene TRBJ2-7, with 8 positions matching TRBD1. The TCR comes from a young woman who had recovered from COVID-19. Sequencing input: PBMCs or T cells enriched from blood (not recorded which). For the CDR3, the DNA is TGTGCCGGGACAGGTTCCTACGAGCAGTACTTC. Encoded protein: CAGTGSYEQYF. The full variable domain, in which reference TRBV30 and TRBJ2-7 provide the parts outside the CDR3, is SQTIHQWPATLVQPVGSPLSLECTVEGTSNPNLYWYRQAAGRGLQLLFYSVGIGQISSEVPQNLSASRPQDRQFILSSKKLLLSDSGFYLCAGTGSYEQYFGPGTRLTVT.